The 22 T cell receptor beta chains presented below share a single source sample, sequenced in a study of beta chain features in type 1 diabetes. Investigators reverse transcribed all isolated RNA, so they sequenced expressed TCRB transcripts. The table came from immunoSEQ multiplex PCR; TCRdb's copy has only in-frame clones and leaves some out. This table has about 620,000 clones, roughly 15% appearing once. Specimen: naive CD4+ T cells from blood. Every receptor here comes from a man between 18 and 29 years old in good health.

This CDR3 reads CASSFTGRGPNQPQHF. The DNA for the CDR3 is TGCGCCAGCAGCTTTACGGGCAGGGGCCCCAATCAGCCCCAGCATTTT. The chain joins TRBV5-1 to TRBJ1-5; D possibly corresponds to TRBD1 (6 bases). The germline CDR1 and CDR2 sequences are SGHRS and YFSETQ. CDR3 size: 16 residues. Trimming took 2 bases from V and 3 from J, leaving 15 bases between them.

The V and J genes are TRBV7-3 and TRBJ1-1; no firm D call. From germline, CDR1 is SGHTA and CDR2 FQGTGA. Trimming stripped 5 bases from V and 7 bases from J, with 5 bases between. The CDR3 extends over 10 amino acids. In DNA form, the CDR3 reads TGTGCCAGCAGCGGCGGTGAAGCTTTCTTT. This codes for CASSGGEAFF.

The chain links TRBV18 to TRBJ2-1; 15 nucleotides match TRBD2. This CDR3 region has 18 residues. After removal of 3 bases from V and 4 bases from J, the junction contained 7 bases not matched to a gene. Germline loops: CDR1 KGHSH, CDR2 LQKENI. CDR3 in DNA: TGTGCCAGCTCACCGTTCCCGGGACTAGCGGGAGGTTACAATGAGCAGTTCTTC. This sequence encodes CASSPFPGLAGGYNEQFF.

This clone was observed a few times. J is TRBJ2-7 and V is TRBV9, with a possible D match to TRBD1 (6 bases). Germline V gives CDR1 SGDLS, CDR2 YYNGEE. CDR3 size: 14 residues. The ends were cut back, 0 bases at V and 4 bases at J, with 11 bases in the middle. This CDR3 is CASSVDRESYEQYF. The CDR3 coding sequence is TGTGCCAGCAGCGTAGACAGGGAGTCATACGAGCAGTACTTC.

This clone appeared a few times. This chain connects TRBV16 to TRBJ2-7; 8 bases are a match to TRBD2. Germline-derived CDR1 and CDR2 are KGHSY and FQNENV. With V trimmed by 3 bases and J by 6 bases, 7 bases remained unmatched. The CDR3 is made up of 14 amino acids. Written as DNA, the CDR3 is TGTGCCAGCAGCCACCCTTCGGGGGGGTTCGAGCAGTACTTC. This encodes CASSHPSGGFEQYF. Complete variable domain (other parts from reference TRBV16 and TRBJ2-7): GEEVAQTPKHLVRGEGQKAKLYCAPIKGHSYVFWYQQVLKNEFKFLISFQNENVFDETGMPKERFSAKCLPNSPCSLEIQATKLEDSAVYFCASSHPSGGFEQYFGPGTRLTVT.

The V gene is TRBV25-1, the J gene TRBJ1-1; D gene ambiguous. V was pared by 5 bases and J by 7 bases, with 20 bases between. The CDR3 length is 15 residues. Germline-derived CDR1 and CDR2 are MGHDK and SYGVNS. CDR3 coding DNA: TGTGCCAGCAGTCCCCCGGGCAGTCTTTCTTTTGAAGCTTTCTTT. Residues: CASSPPGSLSFEAFF.

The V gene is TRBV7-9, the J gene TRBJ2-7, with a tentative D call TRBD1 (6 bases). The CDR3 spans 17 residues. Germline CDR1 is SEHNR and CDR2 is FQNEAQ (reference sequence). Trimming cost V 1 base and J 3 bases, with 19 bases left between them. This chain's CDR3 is CASSLVVGQGSIYEQYF. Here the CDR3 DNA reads TGTGCCAGCAGCTTAGTAGTCGGTCAGGGGAGTATCTACGAGCAGTACTTC. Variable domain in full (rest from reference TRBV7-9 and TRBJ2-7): DTGVSQNPRHKITKRGQNVTFRCDPISEHNRLYWYRQTLGQGPEFLTYFQNEAQLEKSRLLSDRFSAERPKGSFSTLEIQRTEQGDSAMYLCASSLVVGQGSIYEQYFGPGTRLTVT.

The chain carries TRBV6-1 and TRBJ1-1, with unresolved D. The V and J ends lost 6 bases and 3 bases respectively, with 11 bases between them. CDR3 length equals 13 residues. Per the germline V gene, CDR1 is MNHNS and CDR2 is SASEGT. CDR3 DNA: TGTGCCAGCAGGACGGATGATGACACTGAAGCTTTCTTT. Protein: CASRTDDDTEAFF.

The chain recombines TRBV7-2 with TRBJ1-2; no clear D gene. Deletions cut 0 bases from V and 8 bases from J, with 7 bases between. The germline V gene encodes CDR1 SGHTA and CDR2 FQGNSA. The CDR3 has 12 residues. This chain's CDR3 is CASSLAWEGYTF. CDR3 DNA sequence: TGTGCCAGCAGCTTAGCTTGGGAAGGCTACACCTTC.

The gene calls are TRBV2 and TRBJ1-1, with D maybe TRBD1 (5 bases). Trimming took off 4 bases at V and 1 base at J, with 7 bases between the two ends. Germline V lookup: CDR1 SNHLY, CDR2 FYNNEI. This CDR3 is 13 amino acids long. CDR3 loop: CASSVRGNTEAFF. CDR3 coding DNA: TGTGCCAGCAGTGTGAGGGGGAACACTGAAGCTTTCTTT.

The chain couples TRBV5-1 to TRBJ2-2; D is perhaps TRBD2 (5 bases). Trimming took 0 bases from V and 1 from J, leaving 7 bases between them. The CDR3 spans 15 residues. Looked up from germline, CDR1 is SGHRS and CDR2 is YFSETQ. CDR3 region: CASSLDGMNTGELFF. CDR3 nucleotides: TGCGCCAGCAGCTTGGACGGGATGAACACCGGGGAGCTGTTTTTT.

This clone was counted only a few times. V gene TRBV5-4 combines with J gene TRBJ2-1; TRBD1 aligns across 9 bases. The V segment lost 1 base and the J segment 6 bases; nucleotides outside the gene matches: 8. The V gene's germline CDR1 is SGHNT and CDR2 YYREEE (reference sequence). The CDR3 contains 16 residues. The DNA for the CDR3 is TGTGCCAGCAGCTTGCCCCGGGACAGGGTCTTCAATGAGCAGTTCTTC. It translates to CASSLPRDRVFNEQFF. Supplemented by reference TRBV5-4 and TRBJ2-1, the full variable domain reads ETGVTQSPTHLIKTRGQQVTLRCSSQSGHNTVSWYQQALGQGPQFIFQYYREEENGRGNFPPRFSGLQFPNYSSELNVNALELDDSALYLCASSLPRDRVFNEQFFGPGTRLTVL.

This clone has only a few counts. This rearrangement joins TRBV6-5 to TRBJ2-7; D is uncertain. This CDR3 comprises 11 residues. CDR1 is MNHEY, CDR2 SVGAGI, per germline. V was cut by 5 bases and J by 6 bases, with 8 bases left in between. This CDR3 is CASSTLTEQYF. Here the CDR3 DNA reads TGTGCCAGCAGTACCTTAACCGAGCAGTACTTC.

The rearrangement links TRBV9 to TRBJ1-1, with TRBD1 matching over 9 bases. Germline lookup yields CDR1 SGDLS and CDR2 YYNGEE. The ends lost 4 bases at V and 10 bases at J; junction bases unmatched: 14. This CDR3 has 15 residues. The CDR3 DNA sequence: TGTGCCAGCAGCTCACGGACAGGGGCCGTACCCAGAGCTTTCTTT. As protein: CASSSRTGAVPRAFF.

The DNA for the CDR3 is TGTGCCAGTATCCAACCCCGGACAGGGCAAACCGGGGAGCTGTTTTTT. Its protein product is CASIQPRTGQTGELFF. The genes are TRBV19 and TRBJ2-2, with TRBD1 identical over 8 bases. The length of the CDR3 is 16 residues. V lost 7 bases to trimming and J lost 5 bases; unmatched junction nucleotides: 12. Germline values: CDR1 LNHDA, CDR2 SQIVND (reference sequence).

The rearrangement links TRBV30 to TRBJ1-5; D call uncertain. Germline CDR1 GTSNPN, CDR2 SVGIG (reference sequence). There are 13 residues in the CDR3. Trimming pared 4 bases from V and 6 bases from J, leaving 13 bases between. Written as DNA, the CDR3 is TGTGCCTGGAATCTCGGAGGTACTCAGCCCCAGCATTTT. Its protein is CAWNLGGTQPQHF. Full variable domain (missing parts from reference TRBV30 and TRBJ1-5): SQTIHQWPATLVQPVGSPLSLECTVEGTSNPNLYWYRQAAGRGLQLLFYSVGIGQISSEVPQNLSASRPQDRQFILSSKKLLLSDSGFYLCAWNLGGTQPQHFGDGTRLSIL.

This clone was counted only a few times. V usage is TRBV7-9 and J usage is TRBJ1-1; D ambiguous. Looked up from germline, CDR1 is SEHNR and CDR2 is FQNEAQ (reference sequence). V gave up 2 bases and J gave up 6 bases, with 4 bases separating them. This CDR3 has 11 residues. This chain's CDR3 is CASSLLAEAFF. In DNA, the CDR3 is TGTGCCAGCAGCTTATTAGCTGAAGCTTTCTTT.

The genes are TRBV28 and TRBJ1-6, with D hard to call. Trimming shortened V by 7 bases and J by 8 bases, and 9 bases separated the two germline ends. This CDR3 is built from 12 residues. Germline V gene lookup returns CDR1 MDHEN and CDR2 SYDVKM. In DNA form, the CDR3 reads TGTGCCAGCACAAAGGAGGATTCACCCCTCCACTTT. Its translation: CASTKEDSPLHF.

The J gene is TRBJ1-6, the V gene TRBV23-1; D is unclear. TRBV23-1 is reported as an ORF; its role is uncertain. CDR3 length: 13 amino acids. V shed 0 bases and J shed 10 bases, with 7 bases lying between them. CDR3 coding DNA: TGCGCCAGCAGTCAATCCCCCGGATCACCCCTCCACTTT. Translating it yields CASSQSPGSPLHF.

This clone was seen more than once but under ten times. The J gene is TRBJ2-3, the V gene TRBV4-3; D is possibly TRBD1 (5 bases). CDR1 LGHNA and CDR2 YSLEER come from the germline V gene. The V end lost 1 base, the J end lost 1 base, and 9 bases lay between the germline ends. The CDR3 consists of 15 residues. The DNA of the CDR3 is TGCGCCAGCAGCCAAGTAGGGGTCGGCACAGATACGCAGTATTTT. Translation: CASSQVGVGTDTQYF.

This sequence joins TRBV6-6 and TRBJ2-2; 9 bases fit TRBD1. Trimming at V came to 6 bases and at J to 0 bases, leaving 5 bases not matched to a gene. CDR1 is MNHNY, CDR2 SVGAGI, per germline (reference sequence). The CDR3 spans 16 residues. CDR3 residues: CASRPTGGPNTGELFF. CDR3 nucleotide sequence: TGTGCCAGCAGACCGACAGGGGGTCCGAACACCGGGGAGCTGTTTTTT.

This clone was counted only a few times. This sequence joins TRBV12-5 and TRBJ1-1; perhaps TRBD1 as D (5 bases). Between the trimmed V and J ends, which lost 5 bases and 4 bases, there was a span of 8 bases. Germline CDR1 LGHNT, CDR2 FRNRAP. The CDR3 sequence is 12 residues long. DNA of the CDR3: TGTGCTAGTGGTCTGGGGGGCACTGAAGCTTTCTTT. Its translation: CASGLGGTEAFF.